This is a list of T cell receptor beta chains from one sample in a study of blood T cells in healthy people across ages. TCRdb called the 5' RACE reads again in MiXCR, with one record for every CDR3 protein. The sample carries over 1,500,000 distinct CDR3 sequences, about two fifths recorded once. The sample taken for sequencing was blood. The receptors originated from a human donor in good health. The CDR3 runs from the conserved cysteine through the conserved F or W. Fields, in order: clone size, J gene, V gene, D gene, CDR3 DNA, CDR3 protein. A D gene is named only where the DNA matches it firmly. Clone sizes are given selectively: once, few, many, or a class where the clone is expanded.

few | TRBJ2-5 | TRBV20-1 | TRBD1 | TGCAGTGCTAGAAGACAGGGGATAGAGACCCAGTACTTC | CSARRQGIETQYF
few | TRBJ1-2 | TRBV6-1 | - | TGTGCCAGCAGTGCCTGGACAGTGGCTGGCTACACCTTC | CASSAWTVAGYTF
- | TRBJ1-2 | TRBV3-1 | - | TGTGCCAGCAGCCAAAGTTCAGGAAACTATGGCTACACCTTC | CASSQSSGNYGYTF
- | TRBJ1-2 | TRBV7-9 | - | TGTGCCAGCAGCCCAATACTGGGGGTTAGCTATGGCTACACCTTC | CASSPILGVSYGYTF
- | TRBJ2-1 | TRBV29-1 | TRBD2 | TGCAGCGGGAGCGGGGGGGCCTCGTCCTACAATGAGCAGTTCTTC | CSGSGGASSYNEQFF
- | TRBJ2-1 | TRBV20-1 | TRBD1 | TGCAGTGCCCTAACCGGGACAGGGTGGAATGAGCAGTTCTTC | CSALTGTGWNEQFF
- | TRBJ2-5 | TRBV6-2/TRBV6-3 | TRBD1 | TGTGCCAGCAGTCGGACAGGGGGGATGCAAGAGACCCAGTACTTC | CASSRTGGMQETQYF
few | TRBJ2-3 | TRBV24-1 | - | TGTGCCACCAGTCACAGGCGGACCCGCACAGATACGCAGTATTTT | CATSHRRTRTDTQYF
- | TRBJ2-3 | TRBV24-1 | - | TGTGCCACCAGTGAACCCAGAGAGTCCACGCAGTATTTT | CATSEPRESTQYF
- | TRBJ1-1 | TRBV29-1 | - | TGCAGCGTTGTCAGCCCTCCGGCGACTGAAGCTTTCTTT | CSVVSPPATEAFF
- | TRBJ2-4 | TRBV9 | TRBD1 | TGTGCCAGCAGCGAGGGACAGGGGGAGAACATTCAGTACTTC | CASSEGQGENIQYF
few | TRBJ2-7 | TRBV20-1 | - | TGCAGTGCCCTCATCCGGGGAAGCTCCTACGAGCAGTACTTC | CSALIRGSSYEQYF
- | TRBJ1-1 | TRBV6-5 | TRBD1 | TGTGCCAGCAGCCTACAGGGGCCCAAGAAGAACACTGAAGCTTTCTTT | CASSLQGPKKNTEAFF
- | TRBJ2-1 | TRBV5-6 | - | TGTGCCAGCACCCTTAACCAGGCCTACTACAATGAGCAGTTCTTC | CASTLNQAYYNEQFF
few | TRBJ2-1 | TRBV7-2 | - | TGTGCCAGCAGCTCCCGAGGGGGATTACAGTTCTTC | CASSSRGGLQFF
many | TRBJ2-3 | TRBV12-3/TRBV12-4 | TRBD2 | TGTGCCAGCAGCTTTCGGGGGGGCACAGATACGCAGTATTTT | CASSFRGGTDTQYF
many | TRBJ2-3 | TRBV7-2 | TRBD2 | TGTGCCAGCAGCTCGGGACTAGCGGCAGATACGCAGTATTTT | CASSSGLAADTQYF
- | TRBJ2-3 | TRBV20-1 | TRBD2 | TGCAGTGCCCCTACTAGCGGGGGTAACGTGTGGACGCAGTATTTT | CSAPTSGGNVWTQYF
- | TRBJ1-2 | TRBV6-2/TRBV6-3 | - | TGTGCCAGCAGGCAGGCGGGGGCGCGCGGCTATGGCTACACCTTC | CASRQAGARGYGYTF
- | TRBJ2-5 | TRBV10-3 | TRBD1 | TGTGCCATCAGTGAGTCGAGAACCGGGACAGGGAAAGAGACCCAGTACTTC | CAISESRTGTGKETQYF
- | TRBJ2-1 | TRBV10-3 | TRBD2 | TGTGCCACCACTAGCGGGGGGAACAATGAGCAGTTCTTC | CATTSGGNNEQFF
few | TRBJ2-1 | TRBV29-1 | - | TGCAGCGCATTCCATAGCGGAATCTACAATGAGCAGTTCTTC | CSAFHSGIYNEQFF
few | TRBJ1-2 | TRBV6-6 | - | TGTGCCAGCAGTTACGCGGAGATCTATGGCTACACCTTC | CASSYAEIYGYTF
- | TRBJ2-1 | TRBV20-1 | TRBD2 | TGCAGTGCTAGAGACGGGGGGGCTCTCAACAATGAGCAGTTCTTC | CSARDGGALNNEQFF
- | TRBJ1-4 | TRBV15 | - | TGTGCCACCAGCAGAGGTAGTAATGAAAAACTGTTTTTT | CATSRGSNEKLFF
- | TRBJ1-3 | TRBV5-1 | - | TGCGCCAGCACCCGGGAGAAGCTCGGAGACTCTGGAAACACCATATATTTT | CASTREKLGDSGNTIYF